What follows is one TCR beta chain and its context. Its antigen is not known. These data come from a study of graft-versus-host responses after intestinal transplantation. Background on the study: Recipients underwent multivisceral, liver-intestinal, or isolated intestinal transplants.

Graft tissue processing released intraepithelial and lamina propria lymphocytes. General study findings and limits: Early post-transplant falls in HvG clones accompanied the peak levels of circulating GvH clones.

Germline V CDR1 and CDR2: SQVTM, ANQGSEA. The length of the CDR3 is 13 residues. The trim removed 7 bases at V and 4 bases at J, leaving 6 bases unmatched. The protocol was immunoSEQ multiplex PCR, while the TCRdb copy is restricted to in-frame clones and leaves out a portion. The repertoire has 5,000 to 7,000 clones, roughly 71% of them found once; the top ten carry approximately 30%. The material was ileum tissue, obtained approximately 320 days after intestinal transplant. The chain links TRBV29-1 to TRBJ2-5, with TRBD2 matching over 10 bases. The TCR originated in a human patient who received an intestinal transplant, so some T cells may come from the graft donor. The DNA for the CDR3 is TGCAGCGGAACGACTAGCGGGTTAGAGACCCAGTACTTC. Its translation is CSGTTSGLETQYF.